The 24 T cell receptor beta chains presented below share a single source sample, sequenced in a study of regulatory T cells in long-lasting Graves disease. Arm-PCR with iRepertoire HTBI primers amplified the CDR3 regions for these TCR beta libraries. MiXCR, run by TCRdb on the multiplex PCR reads, gives a single entry per CDR3 protein. The data contain a few hundred thousand distinct CDR3 sequences, approximately 23% of them seen just once; the ten biggest clones take up roughly a quarter. Stated time point: persistent/refractory GD, antithyroid drugs over 5 years with positive TRAb. Following extraction of RNA from PBMCs, that RNA was used to make the TCR library. The specimen was peripheral blood mononuclear cells (PBMCs), collected when the disease was refractory, from a patient treated with antithyroid drugs. The source of these receptors is a woman between 35 and 50 years old with Graves disease.

The chain couples TRBV20-1 to TRBJ2-5, with 9 nucleotides matching TRBD2. Looked up from germline, CDR1 is DFQATT and CDR2 is SNEGSKA (reference sequence). The CDR3 runs to 17 residues. J gave up 5 bases and V 5 bases, and 18 bases lay outside the gene matches. CDR3 sequence: CSAGTPSGGRAEETQYF. The DNA of the CDR3 is TGCAGTGCTGGGACCCCCTCGGGCGGGAGGGCCGAGGAGACCCAGTACTTC.

The chain joins TRBV27 to TRBJ1-1; D remains unclear. This CDR3 spans 13 amino acids. Germline V lookup: CDR1 MNHEY, CDR2 SMNVEV (reference sequence). Trimming pared 6 bases from V and 7 bases from J, leaving 15 bases between. The CDR3 here is CASRTSGSSEAFF. The CDR3 DNA follows: TGTGCCAGCAGGACTTCTGGTAGTAGTGAAGCTTTCTTT.

CDR3 nucleotides: TGCAGTGCCGCTAGCGAAATAGGCTACACCTTC. It encodes CSAASEIGYTF. The rearrangement links TRBV20-1 to TRBJ1-2; no clear D. This CDR3 spans 11 amino acids. CDR1 and CDR2 (germline): DFQATT, SNEGSKA (reference sequence). The V end lost 6 bases, the J end lost 8 bases, and 13 bases lay between the germline ends.

This clonotype was seen only a few times. The chain links TRBV5-6 to TRBJ2-5; D may be TRBD1 or TRBD2 (5 bases each). Germline V CDR1 and CDR2: SGHDT, YYEEEE. This CDR3 has 15 amino acids. V was pared by 1 base and J by 5 bases, with 15 bases between. The CDR3 DNA sequence: TGTGCCAGCAGCTTGATGGACTCGTGGGGGGAGACCCAGTACTTC. Its protein product is CASSLMDSWGETQYF.

This clonotype occurred many times. The rearrangement joins TRBV20-1 to TRBJ2-5, with 9 bases identical to TRBD1. V shed 4 bases and J 1 base; nucleotides not matched to a gene: 1. This CDR3 is built from 13 residues. The germline gives CDR1 DFQATT, CDR2 SNEGSKA (reference sequence). CDR3 bases: TGCAGTGCTAACAGGGGGCCCCAAGAGACCCAGTACTTC. It specifies CSANRGPQETQYF.

This clonotype was found many times. The chain couples TRBV29-1 to TRBJ2-5; tentative D call: TRBD1 (6 bases). Germline CDR1 SQVTM, CDR2 ANQGSEA. Trimming left V 6 bases short and J 5 bases short, with 16 bases between. This CDR3 region has 13 residues. The DNA of the CDR3 is TGCAGCGTCGGACTTACAGGGTCGGAGACCCAGTACTTC. Its protein product is CSVGLTGSETQYF.

The table lists this clonotype with many counts. The chain uses TRBV20-1 and TRBJ2-5, with 7 bases identical to TRBD2. CDR3 length: 16 residues. With V trimmed by 0 bases and J by 2 bases, 9 bases remained unmatched. Germline CDR1 is DFQATT and CDR2 is SNEGSKA (reference sequence). The CDR3 DNA reads TGCAGTGCTAGAGATGGATATAGCGGGTGGCAAGAGACCCAGTACTTC. As protein: CSARDGYSGWQETQYF.

In its sample, this clonotype was seen a few times. The J gene is TRBJ2-7, the V gene TRBV7-6, with D tentatively TRBD2 (5 bases). V gave up 3 bases and J gave up 0 bases, with 9 bases separating them. The CDR3 consists of 14 residues. Germline V CDR1 and CDR2: SGHVS, FNYEAQ. CDR3 nucleotides: TGTGCCAGCAGCTTGGACGGACTCTCCTACGAGCAGTACTTC. Amino acids: CASSLDGLSYEQYF.

Many counts were recorded for this clonotype. For the CDR3, the DNA is TGCAGCGTTGAAGAAACCTGGGACACTGAAGCTTTCTTT. This gives the protein CSVEETWDTEAFF. This rearrangement joins TRBV29-1 to TRBJ1-1; no clear D. In germline, CDR1 is SQVTM, CDR2 ANQGSEA. V shed 0 bases and J shed 3 bases, with 8 bases lying between them. This CDR3 is built from 13 residues.

This clonotype was seen repeatedly, ten times or more. This sequence joins TRBV19 and TRBJ2-6; no firm D call. The CDR3 has 12 residues. V lost 7 bases and J lost 2, with 3 bases in between. Looked up from germline, CDR1 is LNHDA and CDR2 is SQIVND (reference sequence). The CDR3 DNA is TGTGCCAGTACCACTGGGGCCAACGTCCTGACTTTC. Translation: CASTTGANVLTF.

This clonotype was detected many times. V is TRBV28 and J is TRBJ1-1, with D perhaps TRBD1 (5 bases). CDR1 MDHEN and CDR2 SYDVKM come from the germline V gene. Trimming pared 2 bases from V and 1 base from J, leaving 11 bases between. The length of the CDR3 is 15 residues. The CDR3 spells CASSLTGPRNTEAFF. The CDR3 DNA reads TGTGCCAGCAGTTTAACGGGACCTAGGAACACTGAAGCTTTCTTT.

This clonotype was observed a few times. Given a much more abundant clone one base away, this may be a read error. The chain employs TRBV20-1 and TRBJ1-2; possible D gene TRBD1, 6 bases. This CDR3 has 12 residues. The germline V gene encodes CDR1 DFQATT and CDR2 SNEGSKA (reference sequence). The CDR3 protein is CNADRFNYGYTF. The CDR3 DNA sequence: TGCAATGCAGACAGGTTTAACTATGGCTACACCTTC.

This clonotype was picked up many times. This chain connects TRBV2 to TRBJ1-1, with D tentatively TRBD1 (6 bases). Between the trimmed V and J ends, which lost 6 bases and 9 bases, there was a span of 17 bases. The CDR3 covers 13 residues. CDR1 and CDR2 (germline): SNHLY, FYNNEI. The CDR3 sequence: CASRAIGGLQAFF. The DNA of the CDR3 is TGTGCCAGCAGGGCGATAGGGGGACTTCAAGCTTTCTTT. Together with reference TRBV2 and TRBJ1-1, the CDR3 gives the full variable domain: EPEVTQTPSHQVTQMGQEVILRCVPISNHLYFYWYRQILGQKVEFLVSFYNNEISEKSEIFDDQFSVERPDGSNFTLKIRSTKLEDSAMYFCASRAIGGLQAFFGQGTRLTVV.

V gene TRBV3-1 combines with J gene TRBJ2-7, with D tentatively TRBD1 or TRBD2 (5 bases each). The CDR3 spans 14 residues. The germline V and J ends were trimmed by 1 base and 5 bases, with 12 bases remaining between them. Germline CDR1 and CDR2: LGHDT and YNNKEL (reference sequence). This chain's CDR3 is CASSQVKGSNEQYF. The CDR3 bases are TGTGCCAGCAGCCAAGTTAAGGGGAGCAACGAGCAGTACTTC.

The rearrangement links TRBV27 to TRBJ1-5; the D is unclear. Germline loops: CDR1 MNHEY, CDR2 SMNVEV (reference sequence). This CDR3 contains 15 residues. Trimming took 4 bases from V and 0 from J, leaving 10 bases between them. CDR3 nucleotides: TGTGCCAGCAGTTCCCCGCGGGGTAGCAATCAGCCCCAGCATTTT. This gives the protein CASSSPRGSNQPQHF.

This clonotype was seen a handful of times. The chain has TRBV9 and TRBJ2-7, with 7 bases identical to TRBD1. The CDR3 covers 14 residues. Germline V gene sequence: CDR1 SGDLS, CDR2 YYNGEE. V trimming: 0 bases; J trimming: 7 bases; junction bases outside the gene matches: 7. The CDR3 bases are TGTGCCAGCAGCGTAGCGGGTGGCAGGGGGGAGCAGTACTTC. Translation gives CASSVAGGRGEQYF.

In this sample, this clonotype turned up many times. V gene TRBV11-1 combines with J gene TRBJ1-6; D unresolved. V shed 2 bases and J shed 5 bases, with 10 bases lying between them. This CDR3 has 15 residues. CDR1 SGHAT and CDR2 FQDESV come from the germline V gene (reference sequence). DNA of the CDR3: TGTGCCAGCAGCTTAACACCGACCGATAATTCACCCCTCCACTTT. Translated: CASSLTPTDNSPLHF.

This clonotype appeared many times. The chain carries TRBV30 and TRBJ1-2, with D unclear. The V gene lost 0 bases and the J gene lost 3 bases, with 5 bases spanning the gap. Germline CDR1 GTSNPN, CDR2 SVGIG (reference sequence). This CDR3 comprises 12 residues. The CDR3 reads CAWSVSDYGYTF. The CDR3 DNA reads TGTGCCTGGAGTGTATCGGACTATGGCTACACCTTC.

The V and J genes are TRBV6-5 and TRBJ2-7; D not resolved. Looked up from germline, CDR1 is MNHEY and CDR2 is SVGAGI. The V and J ends lost 0 bases and 0 bases respectively, with 9 bases between them. The CDR3 runs to 15 residues. The CDR3 spells CASSYSATLSYEQYF. Here the CDR3 DNA reads TGTGCCAGCAGTTACTCTGCGACACTCTCCTACGAGCAGTACTTC.

The chain carries TRBV4-2 and TRBJ2-7, with 9 positions matching TRBD2. V gave up 3 bases and J gave up 5 bases; unmatched junction bases: 14. The CDR3 is 17 residues long. Germline V gene data show CDR1 as LGHNA and CDR2 as YNFKEQ. The CDR3 coding sequence is TGTGCCAGCAGCCAGGCTATTAGCGGGAGAAATCCCGACGAGCAGTACTTC. Translating it yields CASSQAISGRNPDEQYF.

Concerning this clonotype itself: A much larger clone lies a single base off, so this may be a read error. DNA of the CDR3: TGTGCCAGCAGCTTAGACCGATTCGGACAGGCCCTCTACGGGCAGTACTTC. Translating it yields CASSLDRFGQALYGQYF. The chain couples TRBV7-2 to TRBJ2-7, with 7 bases matching TRBD1. Germline V gives CDR1 SGHTA, CDR2 FQGNSA. This CDR3 region has 17 residues.

The chain carries TRBV7-9 and TRBJ2-1, with 7 bases matching TRBD1. CDR3 length equals 16 residues. The V segment lost 5 bases and the J segment 0 bases; nucleotides outside the gene matches: 7. Germline CDR1 SEHNR, CDR2 FQNEAQ (reference sequence). CDR3 sequence (DNA): TGTGCCAGCAGCGCGTTAACAGGGGACTCCTACAATGAGCAGTTCTTC. Protein product: CASSALTGDSYNEQFF.

This clonotype was found a few times. The chain couples TRBV28 to TRBJ1-1, with a weak D call TRBD1 (6 bases). CDR1 is MDHEN, CDR2 SYDVKM, per germline. CDR3 length: 17 amino acids. V lost 2 bases to trimming and J lost 0 bases, with 16 bases between them. The CDR3 region is CASSLIYGGGMNTEAFF. The CDR3 region has the DNA TGTGCCAGCAGTTTAATATACGGGGGGGGCATGAACACTGAAGCTTTCTTT.

Regarding this clonotype: A clone one base away is much larger, so this may be a read error. The CDR3 ends on some other residue instead of the conserved phenylalanine or tryptophan, so this is likely a read error. The J gene is TRBJ2-5, the V gene TRBV3-1, with TRBD2 identical over 7 bases. Germline CDR1 reads LGHDT; CDR2 reads YNNKEL (reference sequence). This CDR3 is 15 amino acids long. V shed 3 bases and J 5 bases; nucleotides not matched to a gene: 9. The DNA for the CDR3 is TGTGCCAGCAGCCAGGGCAAGCGGGAAAGGGAGACCCAGTACTCC. Translated, it gives CASSQGKRERETQYS.